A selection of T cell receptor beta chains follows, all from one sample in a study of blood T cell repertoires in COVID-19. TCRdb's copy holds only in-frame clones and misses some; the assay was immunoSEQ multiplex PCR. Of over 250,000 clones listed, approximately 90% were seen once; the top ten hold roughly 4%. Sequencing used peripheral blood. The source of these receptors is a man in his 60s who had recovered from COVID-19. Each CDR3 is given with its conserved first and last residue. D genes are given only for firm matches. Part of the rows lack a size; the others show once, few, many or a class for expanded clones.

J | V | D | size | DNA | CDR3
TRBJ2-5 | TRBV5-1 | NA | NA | TGCGCCAGCAGCTTGGTAGGAGGGACCGTAGAGACCCAGTACTTC | CASSLVGGTVETQYF
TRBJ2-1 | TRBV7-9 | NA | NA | TGTGCCAGCAGCTTAGGGAGGAATGAGCAGTTCTTC | CASSLGRNEQFF
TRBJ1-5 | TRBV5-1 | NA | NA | TGCGCCAGCAGGGCAGCTCCCCAGGAGGGTCAGCCCCAGCATTTT | CASRAAPQEGQPQHF
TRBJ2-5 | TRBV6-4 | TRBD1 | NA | TGTGCCAGCAGCGAGACAGGGGTGGGGCCGGAGACCCAGTACTTC | CASSETGVGPETQYF
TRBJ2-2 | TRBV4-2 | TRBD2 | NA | TGTGCCAGCAGCCAAACTGTGCCGGGACTAGCGGGGGGGAGGGACACCGGGGAGCTGTTTTTT | CASSQTVPGLAGGRDTGELFF
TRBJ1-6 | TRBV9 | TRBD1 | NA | TGTGCCAGCAGCGCTCTGACAGGGGGAACGGGTTCACCCCTCCACTTT | CASSALTGGTGSPLHF
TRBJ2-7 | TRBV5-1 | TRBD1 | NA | TGCGCCAGCAGACAGGGGCTCTACGAGCAGTACTTC | CASRQGLYEQYF
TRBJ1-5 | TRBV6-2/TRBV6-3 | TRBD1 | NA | TGTGCCAGCAGCCCTCCCTTGACAGGGCAGCCCCAGCATTTT | CASSPPLTGQPQHF
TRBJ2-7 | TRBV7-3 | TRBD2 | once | TGTGCCAGCAGCTTAGTCGGGACTAGCGGGGCCTACGAGCAGTACTTC | CASSLVGTSGAYEQYF
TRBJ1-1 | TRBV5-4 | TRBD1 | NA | TGTGCCAGCAGCCAACAGGGGGCTATCCGGGTCACTGAAGCTTTCTTT | CASSQQGAIRVTEAFF
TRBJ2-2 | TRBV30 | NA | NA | TGTGCCTGGAGTGCCCCTTTAGCGCGTCGTTCCGGGGAGCTGTTTTTT | CAWSAPLARRSGELFF
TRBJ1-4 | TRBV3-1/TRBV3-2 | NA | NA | TGTGCCAGCAGCGCAGATATCCACCGGGGTGAAAAACTGTTTTTT | CASSADIHRGEKLFF
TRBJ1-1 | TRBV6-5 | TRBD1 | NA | TGTGCCAGCAGTTTCCGGACAGGGGGCAGGGGAACTGAAGCTTTCTTT | CASSFRTGGRGTEAFF
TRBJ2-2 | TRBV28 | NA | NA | TGTGCCAGCCTCGCGGCAGGGACGAACACCGGGGAGCTGTTTTTT | CASLAAGTNTGELFF
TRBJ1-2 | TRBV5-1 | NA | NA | TGCGCCAGCAGCCCGGGACAACCTGGGGACTATGGCTACACCTTC | CASSPGQPGDYGYTF
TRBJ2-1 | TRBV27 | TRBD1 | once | TGTGCCAGCAGCCAACAGGGGGGTGAGCAGTTCTTC | CASSQQGGEQFF
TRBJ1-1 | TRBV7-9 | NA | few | TGTGCCAGCAGCCCCGCAAGCAGGGGTGAAACTGAAGCTTTCTTT | CASSPASRGETEAFF
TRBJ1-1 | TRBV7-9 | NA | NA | TGTGCCAGCAGCTTAGATGGGACTCTAACGGGCACTGAAGCTTTCTTT | CASSLDGTLTGTEAFF
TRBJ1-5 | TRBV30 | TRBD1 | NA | TGTGCCTGGAGTGGCACGCCACAGGGGAGGTTGAGCAATCAGCCCCAGCATTTT | CAWSGTPQGRLSNQPQHF
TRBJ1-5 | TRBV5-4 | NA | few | TGTGCCAGCAGCCGGGGGGGCGATAGCAATCAGCCCCAGCATTTT | CASSRGGDSNQPQHF
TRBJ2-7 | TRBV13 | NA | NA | TGTGCCAGCAGCTTAGGCGATAGTATCGGGGTCGGGTTAGAATCCGAGCAGTACTTC | CASSLGDSIGVGLESEQYF
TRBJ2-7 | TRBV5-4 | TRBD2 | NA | TGTGCCAGCAGCATGGGGGGCAGCGGGGGAATATACGAGCAGTACTTC | CASSMGGSGGIYEQYF
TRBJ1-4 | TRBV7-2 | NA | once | TGTGCCAGCAGCCAAGCAGGGCGAGGTGAAAAACTGTTTTTT | CASSQAGRGEKLFF
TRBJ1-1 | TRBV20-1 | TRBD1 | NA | TGCAGTGCTATGGACAGGGCTGAAGCTTTCTTT | CSAMDRAEAFF
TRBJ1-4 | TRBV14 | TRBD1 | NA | TGTGCCAGCAGCCATGGGGACAGGGGGCGAGAAAAACTGTTTTTT | CASSHGDRGREKLFF
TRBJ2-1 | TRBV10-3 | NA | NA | TGTGCCATCAGCGGGGGACAGAATATTTACAATGAGCAGTTCTTC | CAISGGQNIYNEQFF
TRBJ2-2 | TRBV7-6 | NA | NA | TGTGCCAGCAGCTTAGCCAGGGGCCCGAACACCGGGGAGCTGTTTTTT | CASSLARGPNTGELFF
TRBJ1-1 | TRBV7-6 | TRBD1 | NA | TGTGCCAGCAGCAAAGACAGGGGGGCAATGAACACTGAAGCTTTCTTT | CASSKDRGAMNTEAFF
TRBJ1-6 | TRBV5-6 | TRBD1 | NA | TGTGCCAGCAGCGTAACTAACAGGGGAATCGGGTATAATTCACCCCTCCACTTT | CASSVTNRGIGYNSPLHF
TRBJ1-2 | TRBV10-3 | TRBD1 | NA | TGTGCCATCAGTCAAGGGGGCAAGTATGGCTACACCTTC | CAISQGGKYGYTF
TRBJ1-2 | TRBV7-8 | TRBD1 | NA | TGTGCCAGCAGAGGGACAGGTTCATATGGCTACACCTTC | CASRGTGSYGYTF
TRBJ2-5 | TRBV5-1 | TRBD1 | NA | TGCGCCAGCAGAAGGACAGGGGTCTGGGGAGAGACCCAGTACTTC | CASRRTGVWGETQYF
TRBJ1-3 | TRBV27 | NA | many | TGTGCCAGCAGGATTAACAGGGACTCTGGAAACACCATATATTTT | CASRINRDSGNTIYF
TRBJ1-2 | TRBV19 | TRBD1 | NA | TGTGCCAGTAGTATAAGGTCACAGGGGGCATCTTATGGCTACACCTTC | CASSIRSQGASYGYTF
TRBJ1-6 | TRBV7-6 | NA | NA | TGTGCCAGCAGCTTAGTTAGTAATTCACCCCTCCACTTT | CASSLVSNSPLHF
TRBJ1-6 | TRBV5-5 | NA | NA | TGTGCCAGCAGCTTGGTCTGGAGGGGAGGCAATTCACCCCTCCACTTT | CASSLVWRGGNSPLHF
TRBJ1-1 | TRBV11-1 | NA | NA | TGTGCCAGCAGCAATCGACAGGCAGGGGCGAACACTGAAGCTTTCTTT | CASSNRQAGANTEAFF
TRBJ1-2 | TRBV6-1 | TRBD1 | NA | TGTGCCAGCAGTGAGACCGGACAGGCCCTTTTC | CASSETGQALF
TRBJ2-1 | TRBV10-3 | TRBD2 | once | TGTGCCATCAGGGGACTAGCGGGGGAGACCTACAATGAGCAGTTCTTC | CAIRGLAGETYNEQFF
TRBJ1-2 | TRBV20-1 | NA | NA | TGCAGTGCTAGGCCAGGGTATGGCTACACCTTC | CSARPGYGYTF
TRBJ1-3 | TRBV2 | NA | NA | TGTGCCAGCAGTGATGGAGGGCAGAGAAACACCATATATTTT | CASSDGGQRNTIYF
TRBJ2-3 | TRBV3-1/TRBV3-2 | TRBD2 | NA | TGTGCCAGCAGCCACGTCGGCTCCGGGGGGGCCACAGATACGCAGTATTTT | CASSHVGSGGATDTQYF
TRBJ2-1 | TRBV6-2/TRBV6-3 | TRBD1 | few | TGTGCCAGCAGTTACTCGGGACAGCCCCCCAATGAGCAGTTCTTC | CASSYSGQPPNEQFF
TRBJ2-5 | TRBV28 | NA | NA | TGTGCCAGCAGTGTCTTGGGCTTCCGGGGGCAAGAGACCCAGTACTTC | CASSVLGFRGQETQYF
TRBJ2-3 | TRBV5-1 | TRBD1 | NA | TGCGCCAGCAGCTTTGGGGACAGGGACACAGATACGCAGTATTTT | CASSFGDRDTDTQYF
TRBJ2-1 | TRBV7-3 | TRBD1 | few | TGTGCCAGCAGCGCCTACAGGGGGATTGGACCACCGAAAGAGCAGTTCTTC | CASSAYRGIGPPKEQFF
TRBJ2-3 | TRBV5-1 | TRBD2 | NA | TGCGCCAGCAGCTCGGGACTAGCGGGGAGCATTAGCACAGATACGCAGTATTTT | CASSSGLAGSISTDTQYF
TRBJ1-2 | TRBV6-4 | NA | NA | TGTGCCAGCAGTGACGGCTACAGGGACATCTATGGCTACACCTTC | CASSDGYRDIYGYTF
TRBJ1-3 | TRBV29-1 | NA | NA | TGCAGCGTTGGGGCCACGGAATCAGGAAACACCATATATTTT | CSVGATESGNTIYF
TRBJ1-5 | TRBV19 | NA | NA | TGTGCCAGTAGTATAGAGTTCAGGGTCAATCAGCCCCAGCATTTT | CASSIEFRVNQPQHF
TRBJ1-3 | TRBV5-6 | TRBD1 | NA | TGTGCCAGCAGCCCGTACGGGACAGTCTCTGGAAACACCATATATTTT | CASSPYGTVSGNTIYF
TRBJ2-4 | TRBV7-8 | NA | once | TGTGCCAGCAGCTTAATAACAGACAGAAACATTCAGTACTTC | CASSLITDRNIQYF
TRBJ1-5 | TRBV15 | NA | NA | TGTGCCACCAGCAGAGATCGCGGACAAAATCAGCCCCAGCATTTT | CATSRDRGQNQPQHF
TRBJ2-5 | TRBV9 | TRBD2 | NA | TGTGCCAGCAGCGTAGGGGGAGGGCTCCAAGAGACCCAGTACTTC | CASSVGGGLQETQYF
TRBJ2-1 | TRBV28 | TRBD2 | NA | TGTGCCAGCAGTTTGCCCCTAGCGGGGAGCAATGAGCAGTTCTTC | CASSLPLAGSNEQFF